Presented here are 22 T cell receptor beta chains from one specimen sequenced in a study of T-cell reconstitution after alpha-beta-depleted transplantation in children. Unique molecular identifiers were incorporated into the prepared TCRbeta library. TCRdb recomputed calls from the PCR reads with MiXCR, one row per CDR3 protein. The sample contains a few hundred thousand distinct CDR3 sequences, about a tenth of which appear only once. Sequences were derived from PBMCs from the stem cell graft donor, sampled from the stem cell graft. The receptors stem from a human donor who donated a stem cell graft to a child with acute lymphoblastic leukemia.

This clonotype was seen repeatedly, ten times or more. The J gene is TRBJ2-5, the V gene TRBV29-1; the match to TRBD1 covers 7 bases. The CDR3 consists of 13 residues. CDR1 and CDR2 from the germline V gene are SQVTM and ANQGSEA. V shed 4 bases and J 4 bases; nucleotides not matched to a gene: 6. The CDR3 region is CSVAEGAGETQYF. CDR3 DNA sequence: TGCAGCGTTGCAGAGGGGGCGGGAGAGACCCAGTACTTC.

V usage is TRBV15 and J usage is TRBJ1-5; tentatively, D is TRBD1 (5 bases). V was trimmed by 0 bases and J by 3 bases, leaving 9 bases between them. The CDR3 has 15 residues. Germline V CDR1 and CDR2: LNHNV, YYDKDF (reference sequence). The CDR3 DNA follows: TGTGCCACCAGCAGAGATGGAGGGACCAATCAGCCCCAGCATTTT. Translation: CATSRDGGTNQPQHF. Based on the CDR3 plus reference TRBV15 and TRBJ1-5, the full variable domain is DAMVIQNPRYQVTQFGKPVTLSCSQTLNHNVMYWYQQKSSQAPKLLFHYYDKDFNNEADTPDNFQSRRPNTSFCFLDIRSPGLGDTAMYLCATSRDGGTNQPQHFGDGTRLSIL.

Many counts were recorded for this clonotype. This chain connects TRBV9 to TRBJ2-1; 9 positions agree with TRBD1. This CDR3 comprises 15 residues. V dropped 3 bases and J dropped 1; count of bases not matched to a gene: 2. Germline V gene data show CDR1 as SGDLS and CDR2 as YYNGEE. CDR3 in DNA: TGTGCCAGCAGCGAACAGGGGGCTTCCTACAATGAGCAGTTCTTC. This encodes CASSEQGASYNEQFF.

The V gene is TRBV7-9, the J gene TRBJ2-5, with TRBD1 as a possible D gene (5 bases). Per germline, CDR1 SEHNR and CDR2 FQNEAQ (reference sequence). This CDR3 contains 15 residues. Trimming shortened V by 7 bases and J by 3 bases, and 18 bases separated the two germline ends. This CDR3 reads CASTKQGAVEETQYF. CDR3 in DNA: TGTGCCAGCACTAAGCAAGGGGCTGTCGAAGAGACCCAGTACTTC.

A word on this clonotype: A read error may explain this, as a much larger clone is one base away. The chain uses TRBV4-3 and TRBJ2-4; D not resolved. Trimming shortened V by 0 bases and J by 12 bases, and 18 bases separated the two germline ends. Germline V gene sequence: CDR1 LGHNA, CDR2 YSLEER. This CDR3 contains 15 residues. CDR3 coding DNA: TGCGCCAGCAGCCAAGAAAGGGTAGATGGCGGCAGTCAGTACTTC. Its translation is CASSQERVDGGSQYF.

This chain connects TRBV7-9 to TRBJ2-2; D remains unclear. Germline V gene lookup returns CDR1 SEHNR and CDR2 FQNEAQ (reference sequence). The CDR3 has 15 residues. The V gene lost 3 bases and the J gene lost 7 bases, with 15 bases spanning the gap. CDR3 region: CASSLVNRVDGELFF. Written as DNA, the CDR3 is TGTGCCAGCAGCTTGGTGAATAGAGTGGACGGGGAGCTGTTTTTT.

This clonotype was counted only a few times. The chain joins TRBV28 to TRBJ2-1; 10 bases are shared with TRBD2. Trimming took 5 bases from V and 1 from J; bases not matched to a gene: 5. This CDR3 has 16 amino acids. Germline V gene data show CDR1 as MDHEN and CDR2 as SYDVKM. The CDR3 reads CASSRPGLASYNEQFF. The CDR3 DNA sequence: TGTGCCAGCAGTCGCCCGGGACTAGCGTCCTACAATGAGCAGTTCTTC.

This clonotype was seen a single time. One end of the junction is discordant with germline, which a read error may explain. The rearrangement links TRBV7-9 to TRBJ2-7; 10 nucleotides match TRBD1. The CDR3 length is 15 residues. Per the germline V gene, CDR1 is SEHNR and CDR2 is FQNEAQ (reference sequence). The CDR3 region has the DNA TGTGCCAGCAGCTCGCGACAGGGGGCTGGTTACGACCAGTACTTC. This encodes CASSSRQGAGYDQYF.

This clonotype was recorded at least ten times. This chain links TRBV5-1 with TRBJ2-2, with TRBD1 identical over 7 bases. V dropped 4 bases and J dropped 5; count of bases not matched to a gene: 11. Germline-derived CDR1 and CDR2 are SGHRS and YFSETQ. The CDR3 length is 16 residues. The CDR3 DNA is TGCGCCAGCAGCCCTCAGACAGGGCGCAATACCGGGGAGCTGTTTTTT. Encoded protein: CASSPQTGRNTGELFF.

In regard to this clonotype: This could be a read error, since a much larger clone is one nucleotide away. The rearrangement links TRBV7-2 to TRBJ1-2, with 7 bases lining up with TRBD1. V lost 1 base and J lost 5; bases outside the gene matches: 4. Germline CDR1 and CDR2: SGHTA and FQGNSA. This CDR3 is 14 amino acids long. CDR3 sequence reads: CASSLVRGVYGYTF. In DNA, the CDR3 is TGTGCCAGCAGCTTAGTCAGGGGGGTTTATGGCTACACCTTC.

At least ten counts were recorded for this clonotype. The chain joins TRBV5-1 to TRBJ2-1; D uncertain. With 5 bases removed from V and 7 bases from J, the gap between germline ends came to 7 bases. The germline V gene encodes CDR1 SGHRS and CDR2 YFSETQ. This CDR3 is 11 amino acids long. CDR3 residues: CASSKRNEQFF. For the CDR3, the DNA is TGCGCCAGCAGTAAAAGGAATGAGCAGTTCTTC.

This clonotype was counted ten times or more. The rearrangement uses TRBV7-2 and TRBJ2-3, with TRBD2 matching 14 bases. CDR1 and CDR2 (germline): SGHTA, FQGNSA. With 0 bases clipped from V and 1 base from J, the junction kept 0 bases outside the gene matches. The CDR3 extends over 17 amino acids. CDR3 coding DNA: TGTGCCAGCAGCTTAGCGGGACTAGCGGGGGGCACAGATACGCAGTATTTT. It yields the protein CASSLAGLAGGTDTQYF.

The chain joins TRBV7-2 to TRBJ2-1; D not certain. V lost 4 bases and J lost 2, with 6 bases in between. The CDR3 spans 13 residues. Germline lookup yields CDR1 SGHTA and CDR2 FQGNSA. The CDR3 protein is CASSYLPYNEQFF. CDR3 nucleotide sequence: TGTGCCAGCAGCTATCTTCCCTACAATGAGCAGTTCTTC.

The gene calls are TRBV7-2 and TRBJ2-3, with D possibly matching TRBD2 (5 bases). Germline loops: CDR1 SGHTA, CDR2 FQGNSA. This CDR3 region has 14 residues. V lost 3 bases and J 2 bases, leaving 9 bases between the germline ends. CDR3 bases: TGTGCCAGCAGCTTCCCGGGGAACACAGATACGCAGTATTTT. Its translation is CASSFPGNTDTQYF.

The chain uses TRBV12-3 or TRBV12-4 and TRBJ2-1, with unresolved D. The CDR3 is made up of 12 amino acids. Trimming took 7 bases from V and 4 from J, leaving 8 bases between them. The CDR3 reads CASNAQYNEQFF. The CDR3 nucleotides are TGTGCCAGCAACGCACAGTACAATGAGCAGTTCTTC.

The chain employs TRBV4-1 and TRBJ1-1, with 7 bases lining up with TRBD1. Per germline, CDR1 MGHRA and CDR2 YSYEKL. The V gene end was trimmed by 7 bases and the J gene end by 4 bases; junction bases not matched to a gene: 9. CDR3 length: 14 residues. CDR3 DNA sequence: TGCGCCAGCACAATTAAGGAGGGGGCCACTGAAGCTTTCTTT. This codes for CASTIKEGATEAFF.

The chain is built from TRBV4-1 and TRBJ2-2; 8 bases are shared with TRBD1. Germline lookup yields CDR1 MGHRA and CDR2 YSYEKL. The CDR3 loop spans 17 amino acids. With 3 bases clipped from V and 0 bases from J, the junction kept 6 bases outside the gene matches. CDR3 region: CASSQTQGVANTGELFF. CDR3 in DNA: TGCGCCAGCAGCCAGACACAGGGGGTCGCGAACACCGGGGAGCTGTTTTTT.

The genes are TRBV12-3 or TRBV12-4 and TRBJ2-7; 11 bases match TRBD2. The CDR3 spans 15 residues. V dropped 3 bases and J dropped 3; count of bases not matched to a gene: 4. Here the CDR3 DNA reads TGTGCCAGCAGTTTGGGGACTAGCGGATACTACGAGCAGTACTTC. This translates into CASSLGTSGYYEQYF.

This clonotype has ten or more counts. The chain has TRBV28 and TRBJ2-7; D is perhaps TRBD1 (6 bases). Trimming took 9 bases from V and 0 from J, leaving 12 bases between them. Germline V gene lookup returns CDR1 MDHEN and CDR2 SYDVKM. The CDR3 runs 13 residues. CDR3 DNA sequence: TGTGCCAGTGGACAGATGACCTCCTACGAGCAGTACTTC. It specifies CASGQMTSYEQYF.

There are many counts of this clonotype. The chain carries TRBV7-8 and TRBJ2-3; D is perhaps TRBD1 (6 bases). CDR1 is SGHVS and CDR2 is FQNEAQ in the germline V gene. There are 13 residues in the CDR3. V dropped 4 bases and J dropped 5 bases, with 10 bases sitting between them. Here the CDR3 DNA reads TGTGCCAGCAGCTACTTACAGGGAGATACGCAGTATTTT. Translated, it gives CASSYLQGDTQYF. The full variable domain, its missing parts supplied by reference TRBV7-8 and TRBJ2-3, is GAGVSQSPRYKVAKRGQDVALRCDPISGHVSLFWYQQALGQGPEFLTYFQNEAQLDKSGLPSDRFFAERPEGSVSTLKIQRTQQEDSAVYLCASSYLQGDTQYFGPGTRLTVL.

J is TRBJ2-3 and V is TRBV7-2, with a possible D match to TRBD1 (6 bases). The CDR3 contains 15 residues. Per germline, CDR1 SGHTA and CDR2 FQGNSA. V was clipped by 5 bases and J by 4 bases, with 16 bases between them. The DNA of the CDR3 is TGTGCCAGCAGCCCTATCACAGGGAGCCCAGATACGCAGTATTTT. It translates to CASSPITGSPDTQYF.

This clonotype has more than one count but fewer than ten. This rearrangement joins TRBV7-2 to TRBJ2-1, with no clear D. The CDR3 has 14 amino acids. Germline loops: CDR1 SGHTA, CDR2 FQGNSA. V dropped 5 bases and J dropped 8 bases, with 16 bases sitting between them. The CDR3 nucleotides read TGTGCCAGCAGCCCCGGAAGGAGTCGGGATGAGCAGTTCTTC. Its translation: CASSPGRSRDEQFF.